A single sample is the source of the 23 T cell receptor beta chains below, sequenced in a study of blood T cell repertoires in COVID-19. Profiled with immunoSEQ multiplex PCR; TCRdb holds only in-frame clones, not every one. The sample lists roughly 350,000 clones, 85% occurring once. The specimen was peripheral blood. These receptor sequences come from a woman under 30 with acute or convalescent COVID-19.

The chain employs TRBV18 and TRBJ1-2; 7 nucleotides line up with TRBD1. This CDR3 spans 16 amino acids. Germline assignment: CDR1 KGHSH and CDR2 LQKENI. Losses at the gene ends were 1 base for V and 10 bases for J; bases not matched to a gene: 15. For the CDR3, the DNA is TGTGCCAGCTCACCACGCGAGGGGGCAGGAGGGGACGCCTACACCTTC. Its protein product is CASSPREGAGGDAYTF.

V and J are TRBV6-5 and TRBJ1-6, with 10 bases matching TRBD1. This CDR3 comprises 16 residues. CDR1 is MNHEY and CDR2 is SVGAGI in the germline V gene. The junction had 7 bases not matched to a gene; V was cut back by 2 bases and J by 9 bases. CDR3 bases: TGTGCCAGCAGTTACCCCCCAGGACAGGGGGGTTCACCCCTCCACTTT. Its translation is CASSYPPGQGGSPLHF.

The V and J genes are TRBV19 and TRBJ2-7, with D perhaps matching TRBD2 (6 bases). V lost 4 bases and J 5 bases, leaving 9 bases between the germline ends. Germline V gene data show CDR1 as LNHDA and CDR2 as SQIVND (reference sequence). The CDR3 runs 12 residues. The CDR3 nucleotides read TGTGCCAGTAGTACGGGAGCCCACGAGCAGTACTTC. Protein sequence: CASSTGAHEQYF. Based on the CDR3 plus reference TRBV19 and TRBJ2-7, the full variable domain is DGGITQSPKYLFRKEGQNVTLSCEQNLNHDAMYWYRQDPGQGLRLIYYSQIVNDFQKGDIAEGYSVSREKKESFPLTVTSAQKNPTAFYLCASSTGAHEQYFGPGTRLTVT.

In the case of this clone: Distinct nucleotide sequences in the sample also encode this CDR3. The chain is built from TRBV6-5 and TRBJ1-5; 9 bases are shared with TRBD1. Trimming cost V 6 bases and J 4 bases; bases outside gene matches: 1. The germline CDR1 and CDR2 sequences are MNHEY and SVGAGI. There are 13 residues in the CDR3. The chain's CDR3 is CASRGTGNQPQHF. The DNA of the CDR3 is TGTGCCAGCAGGGGGACAGGGAATCAGCCCCAGCATTTT.

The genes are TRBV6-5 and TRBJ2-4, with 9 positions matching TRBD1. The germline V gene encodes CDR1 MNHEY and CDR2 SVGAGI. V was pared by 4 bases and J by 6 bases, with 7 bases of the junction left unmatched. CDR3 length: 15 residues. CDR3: CASSFNRGLGNIQYF. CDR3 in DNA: TGTGCCAGCAGTTTCAACAGGGGGCTAGGAAACATTCAGTACTTC.

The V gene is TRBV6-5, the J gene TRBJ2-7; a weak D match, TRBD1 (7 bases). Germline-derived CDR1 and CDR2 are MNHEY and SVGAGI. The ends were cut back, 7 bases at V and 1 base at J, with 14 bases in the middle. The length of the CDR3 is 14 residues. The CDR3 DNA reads TGTGCCAGCACGCAGACAGGGACTTCCTACGAGCAGTACTTC. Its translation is CASTQTGTSYEQYF.

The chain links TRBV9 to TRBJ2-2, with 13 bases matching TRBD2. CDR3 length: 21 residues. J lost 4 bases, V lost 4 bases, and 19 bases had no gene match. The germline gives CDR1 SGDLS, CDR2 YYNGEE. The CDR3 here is CASSSPPSGLAGEWSTGELFF. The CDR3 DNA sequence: TGTGCCAGCAGCTCCCCACCGTCCGGACTAGCGGGAGAATGGAGCACCGGGGAGCTGTTTTTT.

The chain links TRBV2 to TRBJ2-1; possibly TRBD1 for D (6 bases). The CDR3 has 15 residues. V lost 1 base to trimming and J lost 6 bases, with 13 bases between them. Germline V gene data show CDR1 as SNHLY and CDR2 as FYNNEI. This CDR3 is CASSEGQGKLNEQFF. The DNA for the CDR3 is TGTGCCAGCAGTGAAGGGCAGGGGAAACTCAATGAGCAGTTCTTC.

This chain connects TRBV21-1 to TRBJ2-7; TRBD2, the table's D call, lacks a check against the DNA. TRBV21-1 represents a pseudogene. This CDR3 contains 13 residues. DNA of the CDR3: TGTGCCAGTCTCACCGGACTCCACTACGAGCAGTACTTC. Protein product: CASLTGLHYEQYF.

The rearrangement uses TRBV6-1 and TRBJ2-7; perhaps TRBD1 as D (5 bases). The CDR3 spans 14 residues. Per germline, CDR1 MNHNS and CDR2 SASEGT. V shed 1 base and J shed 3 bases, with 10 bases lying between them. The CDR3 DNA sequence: TGTGCCAGCAGTGAAGTTATGACAGACTACGAGCAGTACTTC. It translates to CASSEVMTDYEQYF.

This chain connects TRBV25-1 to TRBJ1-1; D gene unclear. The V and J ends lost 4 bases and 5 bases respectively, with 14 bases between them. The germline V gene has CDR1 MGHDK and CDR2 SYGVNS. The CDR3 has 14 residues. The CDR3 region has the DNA TGTGCCAGCAGTGTTCGGGGAGTAGGGACTGAAGCTTTCTTT. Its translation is CASSVRGVGTEAFF. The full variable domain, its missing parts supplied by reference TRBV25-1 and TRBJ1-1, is EADIYQTPRYLVIGTGKKITLECSQTMGHDKMYWYQQDPGMELHLIHYSYGVNSTEKGDLSSESTVSRIRTEHFPLTLESARPSHTSQYLCASSVRGVGTEAFFGQGTRLTVV.

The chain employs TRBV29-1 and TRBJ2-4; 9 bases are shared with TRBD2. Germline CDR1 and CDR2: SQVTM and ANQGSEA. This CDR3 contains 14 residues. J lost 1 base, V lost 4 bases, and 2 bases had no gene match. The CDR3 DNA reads TGCAGCGTTGGCGCGGGAGGGGCCAAAAACATTCAGTACTTC. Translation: CSVGAGGAKNIQYF.

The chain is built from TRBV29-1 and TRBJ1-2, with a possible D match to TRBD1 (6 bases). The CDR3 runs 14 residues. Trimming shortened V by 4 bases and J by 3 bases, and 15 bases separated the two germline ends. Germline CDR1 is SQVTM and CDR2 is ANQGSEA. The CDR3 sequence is CSVARDDRHYGYTF. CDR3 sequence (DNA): TGCAGCGTTGCCCGAGATGACAGGCACTATGGCTACACCTTC.

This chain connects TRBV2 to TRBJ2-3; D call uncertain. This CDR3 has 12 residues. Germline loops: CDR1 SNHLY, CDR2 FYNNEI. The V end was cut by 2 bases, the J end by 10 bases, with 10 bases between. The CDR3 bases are TGTGCCAGCAGTGAACGTGCGGATGCGCAGTATTTT. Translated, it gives CASSERADAQYF.

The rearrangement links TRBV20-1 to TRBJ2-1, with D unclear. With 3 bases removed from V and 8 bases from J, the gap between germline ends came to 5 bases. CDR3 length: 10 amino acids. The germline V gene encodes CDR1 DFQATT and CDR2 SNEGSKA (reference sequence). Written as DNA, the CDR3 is TGCAGTGCTAGCGTAGATGAGCAGTTCTTC. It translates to CSASVDEQFF.

The CDR3 region is CASSRAVTSYEQYF. The DNA for the CDR3 is TGTGCCAGTAGTAGGGCAGTGACCTCCTACGAGCAGTACTTC. The genes are TRBV19 and TRBJ2-7; D unresolved. The V gene lost 4 bases and the J gene lost 0 bases, with 10 bases spanning the gap. Germline V gene lookup returns CDR1 LNHDA and CDR2 SQIVND (reference sequence). The CDR3 consists of 14 residues.

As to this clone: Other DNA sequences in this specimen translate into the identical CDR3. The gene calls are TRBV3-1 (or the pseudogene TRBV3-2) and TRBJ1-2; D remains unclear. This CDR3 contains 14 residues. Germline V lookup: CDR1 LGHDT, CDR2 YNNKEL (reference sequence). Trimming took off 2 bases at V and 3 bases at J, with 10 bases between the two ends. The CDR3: CASSQSGSYYGYTF. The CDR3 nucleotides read TGTGCCAGCAGCCAAAGTGGCTCGTACTATGGCTACACCTTC.

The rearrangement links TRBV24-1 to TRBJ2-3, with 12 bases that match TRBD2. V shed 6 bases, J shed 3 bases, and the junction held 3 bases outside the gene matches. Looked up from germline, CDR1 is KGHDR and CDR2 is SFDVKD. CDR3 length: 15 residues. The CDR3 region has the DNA TGTGCCACCAGTTCCGGGACTAGCGGGACAGATACGCAGTATTTT. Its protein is CATSSGTSGTDTQYF.

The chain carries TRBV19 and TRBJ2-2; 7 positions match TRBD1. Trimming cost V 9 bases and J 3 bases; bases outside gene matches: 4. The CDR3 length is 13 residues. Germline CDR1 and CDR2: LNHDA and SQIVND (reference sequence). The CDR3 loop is CASRTGDTGELFF. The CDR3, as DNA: TGTGCCAGCAGGACAGGAGACACCGGGGAGCTGTTTTTT.

The CDR3 sequence is CASSPGTGAGNTIYF. In DNA form, the CDR3 reads TGTGCCAGCAGCCCCGGGACAGGGGCTGGAAACACCATATATTTT. The gene calls are TRBV7-9 and TRBJ1-3; 10 bases are shared with TRBD1. With 5 bases clipped from V and 2 bases from J, the junction kept 3 bases outside the gene matches. The length of the CDR3 is 15 residues. Germline CDR1 and CDR2: SEHNR and FQNEAQ (reference sequence).

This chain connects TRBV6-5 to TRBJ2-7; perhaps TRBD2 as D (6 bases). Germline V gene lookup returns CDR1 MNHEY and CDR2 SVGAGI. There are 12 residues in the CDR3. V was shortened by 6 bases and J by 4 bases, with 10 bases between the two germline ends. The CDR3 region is CASRGGGYEQYF. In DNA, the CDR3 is TGTGCCAGCAGGGGGGGTGGGTACGAGCAGTACTTC.

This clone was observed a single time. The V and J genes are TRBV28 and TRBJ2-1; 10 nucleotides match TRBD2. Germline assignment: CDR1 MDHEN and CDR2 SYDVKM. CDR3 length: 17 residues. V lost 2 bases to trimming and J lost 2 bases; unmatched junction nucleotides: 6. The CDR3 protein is CASSLTVAGGTYNEQFF. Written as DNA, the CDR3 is TGTGCCAGCAGTTTAACGGTAGCGGGAGGCACCTACAATGAGCAGTTCTTC.

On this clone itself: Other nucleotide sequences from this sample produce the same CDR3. Here the CDR3 DNA reads TGTGCCAGCAGTTTCCGGGGGGGAGCTTTCTTT. Translating gives CASSFRGGAFF. The chain couples TRBV28 to TRBJ1-1; D possibly corresponds to TRBD1 (5 bases). CDR1 and CDR2 from the germline V gene are MDHEN and SYDVKM. Trimming shortened V by 3 bases and J by 10 bases, and 9 bases separated the two germline ends. This CDR3 contains 11 residues.